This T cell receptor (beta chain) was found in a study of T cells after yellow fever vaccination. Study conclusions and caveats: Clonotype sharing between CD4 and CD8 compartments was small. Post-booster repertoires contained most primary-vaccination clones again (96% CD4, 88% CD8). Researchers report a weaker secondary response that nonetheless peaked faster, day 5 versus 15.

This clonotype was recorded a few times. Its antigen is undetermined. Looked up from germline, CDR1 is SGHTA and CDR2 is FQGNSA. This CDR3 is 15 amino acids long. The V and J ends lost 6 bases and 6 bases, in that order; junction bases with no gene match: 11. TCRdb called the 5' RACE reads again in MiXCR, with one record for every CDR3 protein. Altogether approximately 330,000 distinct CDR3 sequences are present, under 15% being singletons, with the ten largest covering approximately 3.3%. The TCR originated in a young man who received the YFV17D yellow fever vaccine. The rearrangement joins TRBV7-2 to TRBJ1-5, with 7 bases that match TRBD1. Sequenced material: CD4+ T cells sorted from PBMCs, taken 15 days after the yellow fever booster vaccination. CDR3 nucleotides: TGTGCCAGCAGATCCGAACCAGGGGGGCGTCAGCCCCAGCATTTT. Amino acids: CASRSEPGGRQPQHF.